Shown below are 23 T cell receptor beta chains from a single sample sequenced in a study of PD-1 blockade in mismatch repair-deficient tumors. Here immunoSEQ multiplex PCR was the method, and the copy in TCRdb shows in-frame clones only, minus some. The sample has roughly 79,000 clones, roughly 80% seen once. The sample consisted of peripheral blood, taken 44 weeks after starting pembrolizumab. These receptors originate from an adult with mismatch repair-deficient cancer.

This chain uses TRBV9 with TRBJ1-1; 10 bases are a match to TRBD1. CDR1 is SGDLS and CDR2 is YYNGEE in the germline V gene. This CDR3 comprises 15 residues. The ends lost 3 bases at V and 3 bases at J; junction bases unmatched: 5. The CDR3 coding sequence is TGTGCCAGCAGCGGGACAGGGGGAGGGGACACTGAAGCTTTCTTT. It codes for CASSGTGGGDTEAFF. Supplemented by reference TRBV9 and TRBJ1-1, the full variable domain reads DSGVTQTPKHLITATGQRVTLRCSPRSGDLSVYWYQQSLDQGLQFLIQYYNGEERAKGNILERFSAQQFPDLHSELNLSSLELGDSALYFCASSGTGGGDTEAFFGQGTRLTVV.

This clone was counted a single time. This chain joins TRBV9 and TRBJ2-3, with D perhaps being TRBD1 or TRBD2 (5 bases each). Germline V gene lookup returns CDR1 SGDLS and CDR2 YYNGEE. The CDR3 sequence is 16 residues long. V lost 3 bases and J lost 0, with 14 bases in between. In DNA form, the CDR3 reads TGTGCCAGCAGCGCGGGGACGGCGCCTAGCACAGATACGCAGTATTTT. It yields the protein CASSAGTAPSTDTQYF.

The genes are TRBV25-1 and TRBJ1-2; D gene unclear. Germline CDR1 MGHDK, CDR2 SYGVNS. This CDR3 is built from 16 residues. V lost 6 bases, J lost 7 bases, and 24 bases lay in between. Here the CDR3 DNA reads TGTGCCAGCAGAGGTCCCAGGACGCAAAACTTAGGTGGCTACACCTTC. Protein: CASRGPRTQNLGGYTF.

This clone was detected only once. The chain has TRBV7-8 and TRBJ2-7; D possibly matches TRBD1 or TRBD2 (5 bases each). Per germline, CDR1 SGHVS and CDR2 FQNEAQ. This CDR3 has 13 residues. Trimming removed 4 bases at V and 2 bases at J, with 9 bases between. As DNA, the CDR3 is TGTGCCAGCAGCTGGGACGCAACCTACGAGCAGTACTTC. This codes for CASSWDATYEQYF. Looking up the rest from reference TRBV7-8 and TRBJ2-7 gives the full variable domain: GAGVSQSPRYKVAKRGQDVALRCDPISGHVSLFWYQQALGQGPEFLTYFQNEAQLDKSGLPSDRFFAERPEGSVSTLKIQRTQQEDSAVYLCASSWDATYEQYFGPGTRLTVT.

The chain links TRBV12-5 to TRBJ2-2; the D gene is possibly TRBD2 (5 bases). Trimming took off 6 bases at V and 5 bases at J, with 19 bases between the two ends. The CDR3 sequence is 16 residues long. The germline V gene encodes CDR1 LGHNT and CDR2 FRNRAP. The DNA for the CDR3 is TGTGCTAGTGGCCCCATGGCGGGCAGGCCTACCGGGGAGCTGTTTTTT. Translated, it gives CASGPMAGRPTGELFF.

This chain joins TRBV7-9 and TRBJ1-4; the match to TRBD1 covers 9 bases. V gave up 4 bases and J gave up 5 bases; unmatched junction bases: 5. Germline V gene data show CDR1 as SEHNR and CDR2 as FQNEAQ (reference sequence). The CDR3 loop spans 15 amino acids. CDR3 in amino acids: CASSSSGTGNEKLFF. The CDR3 region has the DNA TGTGCCAGCAGCTCATCCGGGACAGGGAATGAAAAACTGTTTTTT.

This chain joins TRBV7-9 and TRBJ2-2, with D tentatively TRBD2 (6 bases). CDR3 length: 15 residues. Germline assignment: CDR1 SEHNR and CDR2 FQNEAQ (reference sequence). With 2 bases removed from V and 6 bases from J, the gap between germline ends came to 13 bases. The CDR3 nucleotides are TGTGCCAGCAGCTTACCGGGACTCTCGGCCGGGGAGCTGTTTTTT. Its translation: CASSLPGLSAGELFF. Full variable domain (remainder filled in from reference TRBV7-9 and TRBJ2-2): DTGVSQNPRHKITKRGQNVTFRCDPISEHNRLYWYRQTLGQGPEFLTYFQNEAQLEKSRLLSDRFSAERPKGSFSTLEIQRTEQGDSAMYLCASSLPGLSAGELFFGEGSRLTVL.

The gene calls are TRBV18 and TRBJ1-1, with TRBD1 as a possible D gene (5 bases). Per germline, CDR1 KGHSH and CDR2 LQKENI. Trimming stripped 0 bases from V and 6 bases from J, with 20 bases between. The CDR3 extends over 17 amino acids. The CDR3 bases are TGTGCCAGCTCACCACCGATTTGGGGCAGTGACCCCCCTGAAGCTTTCTTT. Translation gives CASSPPIWGSDPPEAFF.

V gene TRBV2 combines with J gene TRBJ2-2; D might be TRBD1 or TRBD2, each matching 5 bases. This CDR3 has 15 residues. Trimming stripped 11 bases from V and 4 bases from J, with 20 bases between. Germline CDR1 and CDR2: SNHLY and FYNNEI. CDR3 in DNA: TGTGCCTCCAACCGGGACGAGGTTGGCACCGGGGAGCTGTTTTTT. This sequence encodes CASNRDEVGTGELFF.

The rearrangement uses TRBV11-3 and TRBJ1-2, with D tentatively TRBD1 (5 bases). The CDR3 totals 16 residues. Trimming took off 5 bases at V and 7 bases at J, with 23 bases between the two ends. The germline gives CDR1 SGHNT, CDR2 YENEEA. The CDR3 loop is CASSLMTKGKMSGYTF. CDR3 nucleotides: TGTGCCAGCAGCCTTATGACCAAGGGGAAAATGAGTGGCTACACCTTC.

This clone was picked up a small number of times. The chain links TRBV30 to TRBJ1-3; 7 nucleotides match TRBD1. The J segment lost 0 bases and the V segment lost 3 bases, leaving 5 bases of the junction unmatched. This CDR3 has 15 residues. The germline V gene encodes CDR1 GTSNPN and CDR2 SVGIG (reference sequence). The CDR3 DNA follows: TGTGCCTGGAGCGGGGACAGTATCTCTGGAAACACCATATATTTT. It translates to CAWSGDSISGNTIYF.

A note on this clone: The junction shows a germline mismatch at one end, possibly a read error. The V and J genes are TRBV18 and TRBJ2-5; perhaps D is TRBD1 or TRBD2 (6 bases each). The CDR3 is 15 amino acids. Germline CDR1 KGHSH, CDR2 LQKENI. CDR3 in DNA: TGTGCCAGCTCACCACCCGCACGGGGGCAAGGGACCCAGTACTTC. Translated: CASSPPARGQGTQYF.

This chain uses TRBV29-1 with TRBJ2-7, with D unresolved. The V end was cut by 4 bases, the J end by 5 bases, with 15 bases between. The CDR3 spans 13 residues. The V gene's germline CDR1 is SQVTM and CDR2 ANQGSEA. As DNA, the CDR3 is TGCAGCGTTGGATATGGGTTAGGAGACGAGCAGTACTTC. It yields the protein CSVGYGLGDEQYF.

The chain uses TRBV5-4 and TRBJ2-7, with TRBD2 matching 11 bases. The junction had 6 bases not matched to a gene; V was cut back by 6 bases and J by 4 bases. This CDR3 has 14 amino acids. Germline V gene data show CDR1 as SGHNT and CDR2 as YYREEE (reference sequence). This chain's CDR3 is CASKKTSGTYEQYF. The CDR3 bases are TGTGCCAGCAAAAAGACTAGCGGGACTTACGAGCAGTACTTC.

V and J are TRBV5-4 and TRBJ2-7; D perhaps matches TRBD1 (6 bases). The CDR3 covers 13 residues. Trimming stripped 4 bases from V and 5 bases from J, with 13 bases between. Germline V gene lookup returns CDR1 SGHNT and CDR2 YYREEE (reference sequence). CDR3 sequence: CASSVTGSNEQYF. The CDR3 bases are TGTGCCAGCAGCGTTACAGGGTCCAACGAGCAGTACTTC.

The chain couples TRBV29-1 to TRBJ2-1, with D possibly being TRBD2 (5 bases). The CDR3 is 15 residues long. The ends were cut back, 4 bases at V and 8 bases at J, with 21 bases in the middle. The germline V gene has CDR1 SQVTM and CDR2 ANQGSEA. The CDR3 sequence: CSVGSMAGIVDEQFF. DNA for the CDR3: TGCAGCGTTGGGTCGATGGCGGGCATCGTGGATGAGCAGTTCTTC.

This clone was seen a handful of times. The gene calls are TRBV27 and TRBJ2-3; D unresolved. V was trimmed by 2 bases and J by 2 bases, leaving 11 bases between them. Germline V gene sequence: CDR1 MNHEY, CDR2 SMNVEV (reference sequence). The CDR3 extends over 15 amino acids. The CDR3 DNA sequence: TGTGCCAGCAGTTTAGGAGACCCAAACACAGATACGCAGTATTTT. It translates to CASSLGDPNTDTQYF.

The rearrangement joins TRBV11-2 to TRBJ1-1, with 8 bases aligning to TRBD1. This CDR3 is built from 16 residues. The germline CDR1 and CDR2 sequences are SGHAT and FQNNGV. The V gene end was trimmed by 4 bases and the J gene end by 4 bases; junction bases not matched to a gene: 11. This chain's CDR3 is CASSSPRTGRATEAFF. Here the CDR3 DNA reads TGTGCCAGCAGCTCCCCCCGGACAGGGAGGGCCACTGAAGCTTTCTTT.

This clone was recorded only once. This chain connects TRBV27 to TRBJ1-1; 7 nucleotides align to TRBD1. This CDR3 is built from 14 residues. V lost 4 bases, J lost 1 base, and 3 bases stayed unmatched. CDR1 is MNHEY and CDR2 is SMNVEV in the germline V gene (reference sequence). The CDR3 sequence: CASSSGQRNTEAFF. The CDR3 DNA reads TGTGCCAGCAGTTCGGGACAGAGGAACACTGAAGCTTTCTTT.

CDR3 DNA: TGTGCCAGCACCCCCCGTCGCGCAGATACGCAGTATTTT. This codes for CASTPRRADTQYF. This chain uses TRBV6-6 with TRBJ2-3, with D hard to call. The V end was cut by 7 bases, the J end by 4 bases, with 12 bases between. The CDR3 spans 13 residues. Germline lookup yields CDR1 MNHNY and CDR2 SVGAGI (reference sequence).

V is TRBV25-1 and J is TRBJ2-1; 7 bases align to TRBD1. The CDR3 is made up of 16 amino acids. Per the germline V gene, CDR1 is MGHDK and CDR2 is SYGVNS. With 6 bases clipped from V and 3 bases from J, the junction kept 11 bases outside the gene matches. This chain's CDR3 is CASSPLRDRNYNEQFF. CDR3 nucleotides: TGTGCCAGCAGCCCCCTCCGGGACAGAAACTACAATGAGCAGTTCTTC. Complete variable domain (other parts from reference TRBV25-1 and TRBJ2-1): EADIYQTPRYLVIGTGKKITLECSQTMGHDKMYWYQQDPGMELHLIHYSYGVNSTEKGDLSSESTVSRIRTEHFPLTLESARPSHTSQYLCASSPLRDRNYNEQFFGPGTRLTVL.

The chain links TRBV6-5 to TRBJ1-5, with D unresolved. Looked up from germline, CDR1 is MNHEY and CDR2 is SVGAGI. V was pared by 8 bases and J by 3 bases, with 14 bases between. The CDR3 spans 14 residues. Here the CDR3 reads CASSVEMLNQPQHF. Written as DNA, the CDR3 is TGTGCCAGCTCGGTGGAGATGCTCAATCAGCCCCAGCATTTT.

The chain carries TRBV25-1 and TRBJ1-2; tentatively, D is TRBD1 (6 bases). Looked up from germline, CDR1 is MGHDK and CDR2 is SYGVNS. Trimming pared 1 base from V and 2 bases from J, leaving 11 bases between. The CDR3 contains 15 residues. CDR3 coding DNA: TGTGCCAGCAGTGAATCTTTGGGGGCGAACTATGGCTACACCTTC. It translates to CASSESLGANYGYTF.